Included here is one T cell receptor (beta chain) sequence, with context. The data derive from a study of blood T cell repertoires in COVID-19. For the study at large: Samples taken during acute and convalescent COVID-19 were collected in the United States, Italy and Spain. T cells, B-cell-depleted T cells, or PBMCs supplied cDNA or gDNA.

In the study's own analysis: Estimation of nucleated cell counts was performed using reference gene primer amplification. Profiled with immunoSEQ multiplex PCR; TCRdb holds only in-frame clones, not every one. D and trimming were read from the DNA, whereas the V and J calls and clone size are those reported in that table. The sample lists roughly 670,000 clones, 80% to 90% seen once, with around 0.3% in the top ten. Trimming removed 4 bases at V and 1 base at J, with 16 bases between. From germline, CDR1 is SEHNR and CDR2 FQNEAQ (reference sequence). The CDR3 is made up of 16 amino acids. The TCR originated in a woman between 18 and 30 years old with acute or convalescent COVID-19. The sequenced sample consisted of peripheral blood. V is TRBV7-9 and J is TRBJ2-5; D remains ambiguous. The CDR3 DNA follows: TGTGCCAGCAGCTCCGGAACCAGGCTACCCCAAGAGACCCAGTACTTC. Amino acids: CASSSGTRLPQETQYF.